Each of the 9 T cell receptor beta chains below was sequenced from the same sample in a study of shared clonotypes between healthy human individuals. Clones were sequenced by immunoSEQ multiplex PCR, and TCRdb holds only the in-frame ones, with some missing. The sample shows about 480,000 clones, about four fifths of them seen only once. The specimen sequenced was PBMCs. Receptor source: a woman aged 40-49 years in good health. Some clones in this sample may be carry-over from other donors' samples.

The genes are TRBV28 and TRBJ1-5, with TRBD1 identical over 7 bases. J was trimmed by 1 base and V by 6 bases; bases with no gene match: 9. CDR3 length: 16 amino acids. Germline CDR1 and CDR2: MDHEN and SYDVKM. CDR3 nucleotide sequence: TGTGCCAGCAGCAAACACAGGGGTACGAGCAATCAGCCCCAGCATTTT. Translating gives CASSKHRGTSNQPQHF.

The CDR3 here is CASSFDGSYTF. CDR3 DNA sequence: TGTGCCAGCAGTTTCGACGGTAGCTACACCTTC. The chain links TRBV6-5 to TRBJ1-2, with D unclear. Germline V gene sequence: CDR1 MNHEY, CDR2 SVGAGI. The CDR3 contains 11 residues. The V end was cut by 4 bases, the J end by 9 bases, with 9 bases between.

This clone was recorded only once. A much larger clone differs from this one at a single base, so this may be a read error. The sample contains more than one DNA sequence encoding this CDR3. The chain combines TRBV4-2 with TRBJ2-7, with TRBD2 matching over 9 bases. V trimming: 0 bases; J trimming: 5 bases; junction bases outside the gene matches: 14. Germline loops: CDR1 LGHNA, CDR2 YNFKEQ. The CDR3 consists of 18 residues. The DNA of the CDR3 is TGTGCCAGCAGCCAAGAGTGGGCGGGAGGGCCCTTCGTACACGAGCAGTACTTC. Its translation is CASSQEWAGGPFVHEQYF.

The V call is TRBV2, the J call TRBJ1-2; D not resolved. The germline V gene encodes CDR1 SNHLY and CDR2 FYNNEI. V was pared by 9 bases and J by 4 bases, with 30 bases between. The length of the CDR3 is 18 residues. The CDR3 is CASYIGGISRGSGYGYTF. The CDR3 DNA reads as TGTGCCAGTTACATCGGAGGGATCTCACGGGGATCAGGCTATGGCTACACCTTC. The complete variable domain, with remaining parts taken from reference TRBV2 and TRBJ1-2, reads EPEVTQTPSHQVTQMGQEVILRCVPISNHLYFYWYRQILGQKVEFLVSFYNNEISEKSEIFDDQFSVERPDGSNFTLKIRSTKLEDSAMYFCASYIGGISRGSGYGYTFGSGTRLTVV.

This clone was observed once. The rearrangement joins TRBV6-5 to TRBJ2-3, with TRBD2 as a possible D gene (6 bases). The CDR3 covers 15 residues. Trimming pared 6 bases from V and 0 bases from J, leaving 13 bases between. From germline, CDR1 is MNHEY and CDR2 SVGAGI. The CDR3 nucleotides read TGTGCCAGCAGCCTCGACGGGACTAGCACAGATACGCAGTATTTT. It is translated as CASSLDGTSTDTQYF.

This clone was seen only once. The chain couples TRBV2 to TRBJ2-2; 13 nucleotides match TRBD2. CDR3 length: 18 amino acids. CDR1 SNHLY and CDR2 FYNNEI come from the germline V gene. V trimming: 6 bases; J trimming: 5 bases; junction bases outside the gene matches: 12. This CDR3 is CASRRIGLAGDRTGELFF. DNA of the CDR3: TGTGCCAGCAGGCGAATCGGACTAGCGGGAGATCGGACCGGGGAGCTGTTTTTT.

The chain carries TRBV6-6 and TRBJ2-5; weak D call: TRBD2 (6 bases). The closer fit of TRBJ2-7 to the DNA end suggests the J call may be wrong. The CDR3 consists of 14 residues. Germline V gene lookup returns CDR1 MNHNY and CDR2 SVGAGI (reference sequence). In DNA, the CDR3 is TGTGCCAGCAGTCCCTCTAGCGCTACCTACGAGCAGTACTTC. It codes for CASSPSSATYEQYF.

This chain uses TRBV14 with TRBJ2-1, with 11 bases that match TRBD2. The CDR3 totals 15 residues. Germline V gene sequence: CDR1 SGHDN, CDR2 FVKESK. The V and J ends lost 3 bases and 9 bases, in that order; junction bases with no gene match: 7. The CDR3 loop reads CASSQVAGGSFEQFF. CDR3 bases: TGTGCCAGCAGCCAGGTAGCGGGAGGGTCTTTTGAGCAGTTCTTC.

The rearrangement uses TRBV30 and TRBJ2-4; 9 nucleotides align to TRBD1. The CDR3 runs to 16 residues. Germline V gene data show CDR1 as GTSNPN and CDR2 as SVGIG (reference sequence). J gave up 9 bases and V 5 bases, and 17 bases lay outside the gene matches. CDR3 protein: CAWSHLVGTGSSIQYF. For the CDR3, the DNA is TGTGCCTGGTCCCACCTTGTCGGGACAGGGTCCTCCATTCAGTACTTC.